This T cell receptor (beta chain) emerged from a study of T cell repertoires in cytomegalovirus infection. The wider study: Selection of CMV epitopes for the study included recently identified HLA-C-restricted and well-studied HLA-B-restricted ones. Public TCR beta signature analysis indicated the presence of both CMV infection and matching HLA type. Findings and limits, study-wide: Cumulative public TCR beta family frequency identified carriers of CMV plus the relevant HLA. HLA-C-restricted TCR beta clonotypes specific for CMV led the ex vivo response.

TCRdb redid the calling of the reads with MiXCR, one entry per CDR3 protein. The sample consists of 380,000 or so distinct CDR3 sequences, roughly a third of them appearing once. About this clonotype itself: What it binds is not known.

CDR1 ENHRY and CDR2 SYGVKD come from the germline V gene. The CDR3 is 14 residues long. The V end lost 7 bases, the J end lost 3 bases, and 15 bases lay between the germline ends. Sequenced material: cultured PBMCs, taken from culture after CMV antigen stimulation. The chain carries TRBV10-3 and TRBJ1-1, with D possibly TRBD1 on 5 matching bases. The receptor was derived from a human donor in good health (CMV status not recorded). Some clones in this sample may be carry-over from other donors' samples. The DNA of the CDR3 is TGTGCCATCAAGGGGCTACTGGGCTACACTGAAGCTTTCTTT. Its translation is CAIKGLLGYTEAFF.